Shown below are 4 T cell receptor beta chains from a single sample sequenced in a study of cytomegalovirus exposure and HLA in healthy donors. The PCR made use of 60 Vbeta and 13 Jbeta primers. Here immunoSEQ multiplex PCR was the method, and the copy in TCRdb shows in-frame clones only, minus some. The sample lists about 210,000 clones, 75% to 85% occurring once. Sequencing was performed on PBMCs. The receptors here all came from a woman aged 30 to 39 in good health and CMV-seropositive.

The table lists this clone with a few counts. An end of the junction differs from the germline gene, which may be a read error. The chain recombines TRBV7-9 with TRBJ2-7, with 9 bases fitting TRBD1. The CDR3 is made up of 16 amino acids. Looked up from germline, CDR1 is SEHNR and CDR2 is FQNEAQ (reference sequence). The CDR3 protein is CSSSLDPRTGAYEQYF. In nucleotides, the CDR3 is TGTTCCAGCAGCTTAGATCCCAGGACAGGGGCCTACGAGCAGTACTTC.

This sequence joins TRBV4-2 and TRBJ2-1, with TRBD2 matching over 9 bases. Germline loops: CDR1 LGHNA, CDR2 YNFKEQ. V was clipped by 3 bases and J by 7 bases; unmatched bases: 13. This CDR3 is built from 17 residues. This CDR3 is CASSQVTPGLAYNEQFF. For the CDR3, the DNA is TGTGCCAGCAGCCAGGTGACTCCGGGACTAGCTTATAATGAGCAGTTCTTC.

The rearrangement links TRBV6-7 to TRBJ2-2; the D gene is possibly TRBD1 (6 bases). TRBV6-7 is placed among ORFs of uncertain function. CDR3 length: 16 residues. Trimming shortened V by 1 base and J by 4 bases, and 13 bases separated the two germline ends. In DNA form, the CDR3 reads TGTGCCAGCAGTTACTTGTCACAGGGAATCACCGGGGAGCTGTTTTTT. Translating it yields CASSYLSQGITGELFF.

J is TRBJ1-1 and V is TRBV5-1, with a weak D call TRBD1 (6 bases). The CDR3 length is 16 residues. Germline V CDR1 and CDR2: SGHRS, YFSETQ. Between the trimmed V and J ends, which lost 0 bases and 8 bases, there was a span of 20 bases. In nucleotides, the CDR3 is TGCGCCAGCAGCTTGGACGGCAGCCGGGGGGCAAAAGAAGCTTTCTTT. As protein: CASSLDGSRGAKEAFF. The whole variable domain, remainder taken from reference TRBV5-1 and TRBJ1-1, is KAGVTQTPRYLIKTRGQQVTLSCSPISGHRSVSWYQQTPGQGLQFLFEYFSETQRNKGNFPGRFSGRQFSNSRSEMNVSTLELGDSALYLCASSLDGSRGAKEAFFGQGTRLTVV.